The present T cell receptor (beta chain) was sequenced within a study of shared clonotypes between healthy human individuals. This table comes from immunoSEQ multiplex PCR, and its TCRdb copy is limited to in-frame clones, with some not included. In the table there are over a million clones, under 80% of which are singletons. Study donors comprised healthy, HIV-negative adults devoid of recent acute infection or vaccination. This clone was seen just once. Its antigen is not known. Study results and caveats: Sequencing depth was expected to affect clonotype sharing among donors. Among several donors, roughly 5% of naive CD4 clonotypes were found in common. Relative to clonotypes present in all four donors, those not shared had lower generation probabilities.

The sequence derives from a man aged 18 to 29 in good health. Source material: memory CD4+ T cells sorted from blood. Documented subset: CD45RA-negative fraction.

CDR3 in amino acids: CASSLADPGQDLYGYTF. The CDR3 coding sequence is TGTGCCAGCAGCTTAGCCGATCCGGGACAGGATCTCTATGGCTACACCTTC. The chain links TRBV7-2 to TRBJ1-2, with TRBD1 matching over 8 bases. The ends lost 0 bases at V and 4 bases at J; junction bases unmatched: 10. Per the germline V gene, CDR1 is SGHTA and CDR2 is FQGNSA. There are 17 residues in the CDR3.